This T cell receptor (beta chain) was sequenced for a study of cytomegalovirus exposure and HLA in healthy donors. For this clone: Antigen unknown.

Study results and limitations: Highly shared sequence variants in one cluster were likely a sequencing artifact.

Use of 60 Vbeta and 13 Jbeta primers characterized the PCR. Profiling relied on immunoSEQ multiplex PCR, and the TCRdb table lists in-frame clones only, not all of them. This sample has 150,000 to 200,000 clones, with 84% found just once. Healthy people donating bone marrow made up the donors. The clonotype was recovered from a boy between 10 and 17 years old in good health and CMV-seronegative. The source material was PBMCs.

CDR3 amino acids: CASSSLVGQGNYEQYF. The CDR3 region has the DNA TGCGCCAGCAGCTCTCTGGTTGGACAGGGGAACTACGAGCAGTACTTC. V usage is TRBV5-1 and J usage is TRBJ2-7, with TRBD1 matching over 9 bases. Trimming took 3 bases from V and 3 from J; bases not matched to a gene: 10. Germline assignment: CDR1 SGHRS and CDR2 YFSETQ. The CDR3 runs 16 residues.